The T cell receptor (beta chain) described here comes from a study of blood T cell repertoires in COVID-19. Study-wide background: The analysed material was cDNA or gDNA that came from T cells, B-cell-depleted T cells, or PBMCs.

The V gene's germline CDR1 is MNHNS and CDR2 SASEGT. CDR3 size: 16 residues. V lost 4 bases and J 1 base, leaving 16 bases between the germline ends. The repertoire was sequenced with immunoSEQ multiplex PCR; TCRdb's copy has only in-frame clones and lacks some. The sample consists of approximately 300,000 clones, roughly 87% of them appearing once. The TCR was taken from a man aged 50 or older with active or convalescent COVID-19. The sequencing input was peripheral blood. The chain recombines TRBV6-1 with TRBJ1-2; D unclear. The CDR3, as DNA: TGTGCCAGCAGTGGAGACTTCTCGGGAGGTAACTATGGCTACACCTTC. Its translation: CASSGDFSGGNYGYTF.